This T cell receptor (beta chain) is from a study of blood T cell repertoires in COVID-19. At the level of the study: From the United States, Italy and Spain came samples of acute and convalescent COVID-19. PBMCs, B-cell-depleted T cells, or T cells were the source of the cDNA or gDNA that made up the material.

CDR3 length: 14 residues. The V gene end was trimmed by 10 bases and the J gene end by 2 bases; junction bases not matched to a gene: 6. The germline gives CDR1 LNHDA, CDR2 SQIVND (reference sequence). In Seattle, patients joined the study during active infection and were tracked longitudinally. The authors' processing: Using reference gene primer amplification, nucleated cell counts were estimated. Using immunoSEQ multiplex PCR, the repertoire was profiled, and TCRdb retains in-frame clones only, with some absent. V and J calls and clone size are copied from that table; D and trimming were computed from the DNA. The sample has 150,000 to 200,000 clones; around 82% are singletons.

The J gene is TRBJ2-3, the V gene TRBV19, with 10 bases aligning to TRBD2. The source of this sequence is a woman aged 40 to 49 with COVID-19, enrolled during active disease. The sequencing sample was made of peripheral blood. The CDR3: CATGLAGATDTQYF. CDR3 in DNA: TGTGCCACCGGGCTAGCGGGAGCCACAGATACGCAGTATTTT.